Below, 4 T cell receptor beta chains from the same sample are listed, as sequenced in a study of monozygotic twins with inflammatory bowel disease. TCRdb reprocessed the 5' RACE reads and stores each CDR3 protein as one record, lacking DNA. This sample's table reports 400,000 to 500,000 distinct CDR3 sequences. Sequences were obtained from blood. The receptor set was obtained from a human donor with ulcerative colitis or Crohn's disease, or a healthy co-twin of an affected twin (not recorded which).

This sequence joins TRBV7-9 and TRBJ1-1; TCRdb reports TRBD1, a call that lacks DNA to check it against. This CDR3 spans 15 amino acids. The V gene's germline CDR1 is SEHNR and CDR2 FQNEAQ (reference sequence). CDR3 region: CASSSPTDLNTEAFF. The full variable domain, in which reference TRBV7-9 and TRBJ1-1 provide the parts outside the CDR3, is DTGVSQNPRHKITKRGQNVTFRCDPISEHNRLYWYRQTLGQGPEFLTYFQNEAQLEKSRLLSDRFSAERPKGSFSTLEIQRTEQGDSAMYLCASSSPTDLNTEAFFGQGTRLTVV.

V gene TRBV5-1 combines with J gene TRBJ2-6; TCRdb picks TRBD2, but there is no DNA to check that call. CDR1 and CDR2 (germline): SGHRS, YFSETQ. The CDR3 contains 19 residues. CDR3 region: CASSLGLAGGAAGANVLTF.

This chain connects TRBV7-2 to TRBJ2-7; without DNA, the TCRdb call of TRBD1 cannot be checked. The CDR3 covers 14 residues. Per germline, CDR1 SGHTA and CDR2 FQGNSA. The CDR3 spells CASSLAQGDYEQYF.

This chain joins TRBV29-1 and TRBJ2-2; TCRdb's D call of TRBD1 is untestable without DNA. CDR1 is SQVTM, CDR2 ANQGSEA, per germline. This CDR3 has 13 residues. CDR3 sequence: CSTKGGYAGELFF.